This T cell receptor (beta chain) was found in a study of monozygotic twins with cystic fibrosis. About the study: With around 14 PCR cycles, barcoded libraries came from 2.5 to 3.5 micrograms of fragmented DNA. Whole-study results and caveats: Co-twins had the most similar V usage for 13 of 16 pairs, J for 8. Clonality was generally low (median approximately 0.009), higher in the most severe patients. Monozygotic CF twins shared more identical nucleotide clonotypes than unrelated patients.

On this clone itself: Antigen specificity is unknown.

CDR1 and CDR2 (germline): LNHDA, SQIVND (reference sequence). With 4 bases clipped from V and 0 bases from J, the junction kept 5 bases outside the gene matches. The CDR3 spans 18 residues. The repertoire was sequenced with immunoSEQ multiplex PCR; TCRdb's copy has only in-frame clones and lacks some. Seen here are approximately 25,000 clones, roughly 90% observed once, and the top ten hold roughly 0.29%. This rearrangement joins TRBV19 to TRBJ2-3, with TRBD2 identical over 15 bases. Sequences were obtained from blood. This clonotype originated in a girl under 10 years old with cystic fibrosis. CDR3 coding DNA: TGTGCCAGTAGTAAAGGACTAGCGGGGGGGCCTAGCACAGATACGCAGTATTTT. It yields the protein CASSKGLAGGPSTDTQYF.